The clone carrying this TCR beta chain was found a few times. The data are from a study of blood T cell repertoires in COVID-19. Study context: From the United States, Italy and Spain came samples of acute and convalescent COVID-19. Sources were T cells, B-cell-depleted T cells, or PBMCs; the material itself was cDNA or gDNA.

In the authors' workflow: Counts of nucleated cells, estimated from reference gene primer amplification, were obtained. TCRdb keeps only in-frame clones here, not all; method: immunoSEQ multiplex PCR. V, J and clone size were drawn from that table, and D and trimming were deduced from the DNA. The sample carries some 46,000 clones, approximately 80% recorded once. Trimming left V 4 bases short and J 9 bases short, with 17 bases between. Germline CDR1 and CDR2: SGDLS and YYNGEE. The CDR3 spans 14 residues. The V call is TRBV9, the J call TRBJ2-1; weak D call: TRBD2 (5 bases). Material for sequencing was peripheral blood. The sequence was obtained from a woman aged 55-75 years with acute or convalescent COVID-19. CDR3 residues: CASSTPGLGSEQFF. DNA for the CDR3: TGTGCCAGCAGCACTCCCGGGTTAGGGAGTGAGCAGTTCTTC.